The rows below give T cell receptor beta chains drawn from one sample of a study of CXCR3-negative and CXCR3-positive naive CD8 T cells. Reprocessing the 5' RACE reads, TCRdb reports a single entry for every CDR3 protein and omits DNA. With 45,000 to 65,000 distinct CDR3 sequences in the sample, the ten largest clones hold about 1.6%. The sample comprised naive CXCR3- CD8+ T cells from blood. These receptors came from a human donor in good health. Some clones in this sample may be carry-over from other donors' samples. CDR3s include the opening cysteine and the closing phenylalanine or tryptophan.

j_call,v_call,cdr3_aa
TRBJ2-7,TRBV30,CAWTAGVDYEQYF
TRBJ2-2,TRBV7-8,CASPAGGGVSGELFF
TRBJ2-7,TRBV20-1,CRVTTTGVKAYEQYF
TRBJ2-5,TRBV12-3/TRBV12-4,CASSFGGGETQYF
TRBJ1-3,TRBV28,CASKVRSSGNTIYF
TRBJ2-5,TRBV28,CASSSGQGKYQETQYF
TRBJ2-1,TRBV7-9,CATQTSGRAGNEQFF
TRBJ2-1,TRBV4-2,CASSQDPQLSSYNEQFF
TRBJ2-5,TRBV28,CASSFSGTQETQYF
TRBJ2-7,TRBV5-1,CASSHRQTGQSDEQYF
TRBJ1-2,TRBV29-1,CSVPVSDRENGYTF
TRBJ2-6,TRBV7-8,CASSPEAGGTGANVLTF
TRBJ1-1,TRBV5-1,CASSLYSKNTEAFF
TRBJ2-7,TRBV11-2,CASSLAWAGATNYEQYF
TRBJ2-1,TRBV28,CASSRGLALRSEQFF
TRBJ1-2,TRBV15,CATSRGPGGARGGYTF